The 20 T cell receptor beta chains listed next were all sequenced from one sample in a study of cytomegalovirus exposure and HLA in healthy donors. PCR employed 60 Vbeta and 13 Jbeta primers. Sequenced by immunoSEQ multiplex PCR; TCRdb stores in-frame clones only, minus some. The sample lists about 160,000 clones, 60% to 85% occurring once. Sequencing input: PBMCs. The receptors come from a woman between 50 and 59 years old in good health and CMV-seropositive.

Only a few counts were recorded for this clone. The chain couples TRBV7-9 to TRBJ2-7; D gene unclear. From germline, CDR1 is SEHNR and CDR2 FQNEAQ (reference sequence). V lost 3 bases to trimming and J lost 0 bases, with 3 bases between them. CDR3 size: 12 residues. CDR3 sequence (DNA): TGTGCCAGCAGCTTCGGCTCCTACGAGCAGTACTTC. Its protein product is CASSFGSYEQYF.

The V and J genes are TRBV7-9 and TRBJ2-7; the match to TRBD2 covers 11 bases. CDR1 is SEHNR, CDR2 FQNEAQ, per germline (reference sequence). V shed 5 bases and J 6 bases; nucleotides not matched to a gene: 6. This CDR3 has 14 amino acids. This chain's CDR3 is CASSMGLAAGEQYF. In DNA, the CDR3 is TGTGCCAGCAGCATGGGACTAGCGGCGGGCGAGCAGTACTTC.

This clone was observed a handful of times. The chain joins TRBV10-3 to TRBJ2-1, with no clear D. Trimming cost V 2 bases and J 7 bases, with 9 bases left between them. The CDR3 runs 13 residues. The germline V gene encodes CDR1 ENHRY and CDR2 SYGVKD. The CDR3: CAISENQANEQFF. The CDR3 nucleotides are TGTGCCATCAGTGAGAATCAGGCGAATGAGCAGTTCTTC.

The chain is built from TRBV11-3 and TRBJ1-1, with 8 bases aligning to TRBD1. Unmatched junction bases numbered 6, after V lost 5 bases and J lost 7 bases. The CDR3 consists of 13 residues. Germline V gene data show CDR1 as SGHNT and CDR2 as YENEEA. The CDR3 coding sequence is TGTGCCAGCAGCACAATACAGGGGGGTGAAGCTTTCTTT. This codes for CASSTIQGGEAFF.

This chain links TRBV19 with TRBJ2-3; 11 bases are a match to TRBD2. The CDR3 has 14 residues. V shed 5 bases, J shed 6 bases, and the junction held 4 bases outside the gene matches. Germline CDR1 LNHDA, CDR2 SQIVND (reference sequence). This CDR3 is CASSPRTSGDTQYF. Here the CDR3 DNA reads TGTGCCAGTAGTCCACGGACTAGCGGGGATACGCAGTATTTT. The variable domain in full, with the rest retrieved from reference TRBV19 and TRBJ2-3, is DGGITQSPKYLFRKEGQNVTLSCEQNLNHDAMYWYRQDPGQGLRLIYYSQIVNDFQKGDIAEGYSVSREKKESFPLTVTSAQKNPTAFYLCASSPRTSGDTQYFGPGTRLTVL.

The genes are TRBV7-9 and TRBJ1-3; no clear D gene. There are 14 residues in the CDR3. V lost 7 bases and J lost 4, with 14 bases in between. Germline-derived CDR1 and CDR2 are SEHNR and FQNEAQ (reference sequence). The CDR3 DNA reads TGTGCCAGCACCCCCCTAGGAGAAGGAAACACCATATATTTT. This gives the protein CASTPLGEGNTIYF.

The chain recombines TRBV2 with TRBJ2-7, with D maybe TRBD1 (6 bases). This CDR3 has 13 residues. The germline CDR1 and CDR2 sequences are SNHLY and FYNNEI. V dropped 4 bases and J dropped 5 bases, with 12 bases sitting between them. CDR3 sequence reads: CASSVRQGNEQYF. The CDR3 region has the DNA TGTGCCAGCAGTGTACGGCAGGGGAACGAGCAGTACTTC.

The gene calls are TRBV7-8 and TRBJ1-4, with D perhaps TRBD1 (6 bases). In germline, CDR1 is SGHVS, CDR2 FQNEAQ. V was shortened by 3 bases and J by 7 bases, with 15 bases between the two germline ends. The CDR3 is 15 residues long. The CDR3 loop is CASSFRGGAGEKLFF. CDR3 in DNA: TGTGCCAGCAGCTTCCGGGGGGGGGCGGGTGAAAAACTGTTTTTT.

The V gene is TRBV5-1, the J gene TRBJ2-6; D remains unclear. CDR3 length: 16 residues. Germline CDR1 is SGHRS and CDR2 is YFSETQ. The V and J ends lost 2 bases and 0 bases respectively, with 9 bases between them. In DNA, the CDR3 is TGCGCCAGCAGCTTTAATTATGTCTCTGGGGCCAACGTCCTGACTTTC. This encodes CASSFNYVSGANVLTF.

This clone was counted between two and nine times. CDR3 sequence (DNA): TGTGCCAGCAGCCCGGGACAGGGACCTAACTATGGCTACACCTTC. Translation gives CASSPGQGPNYGYTF. The V gene is TRBV5-4, the J gene TRBJ1-2; 9 nucleotides match TRBD1. Losses at the gene ends were 4 bases for V and 0 bases for J; bases not matched to a gene: 4. The CDR3 totals 15 residues. CDR1 and CDR2 (germline): SGHNT, YYREEE (reference sequence).

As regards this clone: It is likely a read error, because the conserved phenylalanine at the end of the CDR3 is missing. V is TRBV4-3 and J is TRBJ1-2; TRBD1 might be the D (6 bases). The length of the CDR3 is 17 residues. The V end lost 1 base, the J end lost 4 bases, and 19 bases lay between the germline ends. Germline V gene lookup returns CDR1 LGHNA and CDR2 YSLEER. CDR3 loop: CASSQGYGGLGGYGYTL. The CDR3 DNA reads TGCGCCAGCAGCCAAGGGTACGGGGGGCTGGGCGGCTATGGCTACACCCTC.

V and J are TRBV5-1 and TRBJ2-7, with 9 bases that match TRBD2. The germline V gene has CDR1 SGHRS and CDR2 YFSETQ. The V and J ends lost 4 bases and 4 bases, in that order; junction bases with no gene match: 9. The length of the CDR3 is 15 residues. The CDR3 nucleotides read TGCGCCAGCAGCCGAGGGCTAGCGGGGTATTACGAGCAGTACTTC. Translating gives CASSRGLAGYYEQYF.

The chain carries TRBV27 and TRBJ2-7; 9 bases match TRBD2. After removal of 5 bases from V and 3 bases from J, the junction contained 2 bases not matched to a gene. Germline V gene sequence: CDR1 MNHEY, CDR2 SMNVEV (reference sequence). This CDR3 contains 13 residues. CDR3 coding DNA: TGTGCCAGCAGTCTTAGCGGGAGCTACGAGCAGTACTTC. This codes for CASSLSGSYEQYF.

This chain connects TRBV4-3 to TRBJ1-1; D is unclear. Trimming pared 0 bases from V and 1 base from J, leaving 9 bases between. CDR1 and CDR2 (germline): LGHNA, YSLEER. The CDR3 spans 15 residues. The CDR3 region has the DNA TGCGCCAGCAGCCAAGACGTGTTCGGGAACACTGAAGCTTTCTTT. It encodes CASSQDVFGNTEAFF.

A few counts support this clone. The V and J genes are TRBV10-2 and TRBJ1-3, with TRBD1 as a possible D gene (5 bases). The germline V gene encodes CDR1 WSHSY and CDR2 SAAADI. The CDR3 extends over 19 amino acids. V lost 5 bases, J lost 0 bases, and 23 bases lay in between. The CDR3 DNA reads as TGCGCCAGCAGTCGAAGCGGGGGTGGAGGTAGGGCCTCTGGAAACACCATATATTTT. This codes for CASSRSGGGGRASGNTIYF.

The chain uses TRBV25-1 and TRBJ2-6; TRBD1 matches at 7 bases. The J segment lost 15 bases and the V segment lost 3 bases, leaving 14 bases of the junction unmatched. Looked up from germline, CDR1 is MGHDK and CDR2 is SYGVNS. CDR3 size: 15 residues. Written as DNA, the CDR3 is TGTGCCAGCAGTGATCCCACAAGGGGGCAAGAAGGCCTGACTTTC. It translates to CASSDPTRGQEGLTF.

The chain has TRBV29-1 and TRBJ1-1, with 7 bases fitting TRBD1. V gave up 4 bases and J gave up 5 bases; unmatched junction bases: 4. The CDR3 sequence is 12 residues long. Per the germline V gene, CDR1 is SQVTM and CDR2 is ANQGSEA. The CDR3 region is CSVAPRGTEAFF. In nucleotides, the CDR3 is TGCAGCGTTGCCCCCAGGGGGACTGAAGCTTTCTTT. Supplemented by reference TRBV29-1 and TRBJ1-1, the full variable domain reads SAVISQKPSRDICQRGTSLTIQCQVDSQVTMMFWYRQQPGQSLTLIATANQGSEATYESGFVIDKFPISRPNLTFSTLTVSNMSPEDSSIYLCSVAPRGTEAFFGQGTRLTVV.

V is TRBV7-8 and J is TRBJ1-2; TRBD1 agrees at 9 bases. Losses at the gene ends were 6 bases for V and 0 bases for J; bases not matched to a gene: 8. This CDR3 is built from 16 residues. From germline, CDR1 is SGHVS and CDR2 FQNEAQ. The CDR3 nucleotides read TGTGCCAGCAGAGCCGGGACAGGGCTAGCTAACTATGGCTACACCTTC. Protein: CASRAGTGLANYGYTF.

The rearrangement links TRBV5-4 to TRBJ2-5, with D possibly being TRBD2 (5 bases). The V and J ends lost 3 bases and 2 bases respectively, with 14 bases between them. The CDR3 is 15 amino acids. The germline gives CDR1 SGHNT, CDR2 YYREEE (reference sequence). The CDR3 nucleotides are TGTGCCAGCAGCTCCGCCTCCCAGCGGCAAGAGACCCAGTACTTC. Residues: CASSSASQRQETQYF.

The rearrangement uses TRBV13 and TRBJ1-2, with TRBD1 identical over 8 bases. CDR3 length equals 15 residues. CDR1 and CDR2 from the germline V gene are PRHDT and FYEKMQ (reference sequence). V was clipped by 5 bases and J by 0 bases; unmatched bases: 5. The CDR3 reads CASSPGQGPNYGYTF. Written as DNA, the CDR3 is TGTGCCAGCAGCCCTGGACAGGGTCCTAACTATGGCTACACCTTC.